What follows describes a single TCR beta chain. The data originate from a study of blood T cell repertoires in COVID-19. The CDR3 has 15 residues. The germline gives CDR1 SGHVS, CDR2 FQNEAQ. Trimming left V 5 bases short and J 6 bases short, with 20 bases between. Data came from immunoSEQ multiplex PCR; TCRdb stores just in-frame clones and leaves some out. The table has roughly 38,000 clones, approximately 80% seen once. The receptor's source is a man aged 45-60 years with active COVID-19. The specimen was peripheral blood. The chain is built from TRBV7-8 and TRBJ2-7; perhaps TRBD1 as D (6 bases). The CDR3 is CASSRTQQGPLEQYF. The DNA for the CDR3 is TGTGCCAGCAGCCGAACCCAACAGGGCCCGCTCGAGCAGTACTTC.